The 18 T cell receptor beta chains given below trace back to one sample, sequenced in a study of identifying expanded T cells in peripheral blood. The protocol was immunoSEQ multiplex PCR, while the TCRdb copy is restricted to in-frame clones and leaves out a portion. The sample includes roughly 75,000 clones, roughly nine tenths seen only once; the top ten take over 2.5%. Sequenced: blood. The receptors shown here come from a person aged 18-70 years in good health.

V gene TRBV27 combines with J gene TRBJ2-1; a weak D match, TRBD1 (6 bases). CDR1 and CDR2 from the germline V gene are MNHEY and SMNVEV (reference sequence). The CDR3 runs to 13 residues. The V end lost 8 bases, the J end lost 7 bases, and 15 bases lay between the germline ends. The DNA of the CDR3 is TGTGCCAGCGGATTGGACAGCTTTAATGAGCAGTTCTTC. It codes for CASGLDSFNEQFF.

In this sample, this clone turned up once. CDR3 sequence: CASSLLGEPTEAFF. Written as DNA, the CDR3 is TGTGCCAGCTCCCTCTTGGGGGAACCCACTGAAGCTTTCTTT. The V gene is TRBV19, the J gene TRBJ1-1, with D perhaps matching TRBD1 (5 bases). This CDR3 has 14 amino acids. Germline V CDR1 and CDR2: LNHDA, SQIVND (reference sequence). V lost 9 bases to trimming and J lost 4 bases, with 18 bases between them.

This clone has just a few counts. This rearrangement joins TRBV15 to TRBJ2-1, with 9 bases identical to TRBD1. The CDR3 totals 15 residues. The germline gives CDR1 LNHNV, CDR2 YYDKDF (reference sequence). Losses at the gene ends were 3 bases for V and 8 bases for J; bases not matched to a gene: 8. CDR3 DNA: TGTGCCACCAGCAGGTCCCGGACAGGGGCGGATGAGCAGTTCTTC. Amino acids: CATSRSRTGADEQFF.

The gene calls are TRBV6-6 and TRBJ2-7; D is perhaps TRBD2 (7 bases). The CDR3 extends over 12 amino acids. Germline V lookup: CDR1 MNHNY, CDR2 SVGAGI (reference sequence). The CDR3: CADSRGGYEQYF. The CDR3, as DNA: TGTGCTGACAGTAGGGGGGGGTACGAGCAGTACTTC.

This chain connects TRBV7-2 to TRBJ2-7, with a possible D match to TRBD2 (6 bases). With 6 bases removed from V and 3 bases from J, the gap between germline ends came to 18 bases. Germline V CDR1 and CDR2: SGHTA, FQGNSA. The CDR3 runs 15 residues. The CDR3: CASRTSASEIYEQYF. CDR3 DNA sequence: TGTGCCAGCAGAACCTCGGCTAGCGAGATCTACGAGCAGTACTTC.

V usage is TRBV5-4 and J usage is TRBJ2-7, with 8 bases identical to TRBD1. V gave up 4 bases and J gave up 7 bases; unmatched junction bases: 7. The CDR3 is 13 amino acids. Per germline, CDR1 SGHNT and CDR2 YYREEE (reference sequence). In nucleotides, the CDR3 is TGTGCCAGCAGCGACGACAGGGGAAGGGAGCAGTACTTC. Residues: CASSDDRGREQYF.

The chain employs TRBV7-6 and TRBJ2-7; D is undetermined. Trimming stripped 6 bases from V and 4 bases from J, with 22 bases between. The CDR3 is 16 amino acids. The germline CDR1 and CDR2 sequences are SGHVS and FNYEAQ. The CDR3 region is CASRFPPRRAVYEQYF. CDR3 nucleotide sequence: TGTGCCAGCAGATTCCCACCCCGAAGGGCGGTTTACGAGCAGTACTTC.

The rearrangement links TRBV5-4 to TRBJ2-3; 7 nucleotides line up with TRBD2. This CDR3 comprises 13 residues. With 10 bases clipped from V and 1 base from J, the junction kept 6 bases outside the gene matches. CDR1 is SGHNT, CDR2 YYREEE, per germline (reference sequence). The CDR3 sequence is CAWGGVGTDTQYF. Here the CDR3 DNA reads TGTGCCTGGGGGGGGGTCGGCACAGATACGCAGTATTTT.

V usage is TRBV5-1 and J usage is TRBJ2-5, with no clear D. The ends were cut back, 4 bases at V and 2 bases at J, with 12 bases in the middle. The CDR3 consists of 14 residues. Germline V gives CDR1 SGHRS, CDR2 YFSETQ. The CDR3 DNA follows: TGCGCCAGCAGCCCCTCGACACAGCAAGAGACCCAGTACTTC. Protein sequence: CASSPSTQQETQYF.

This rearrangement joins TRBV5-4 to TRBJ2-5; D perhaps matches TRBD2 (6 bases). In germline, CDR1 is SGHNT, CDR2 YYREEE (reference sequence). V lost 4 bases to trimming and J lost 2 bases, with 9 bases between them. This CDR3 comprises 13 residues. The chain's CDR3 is CASSPREQETQYF. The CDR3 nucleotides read TGTGCCAGCAGCCCCCGGGAGCAAGAGACCCAGTACTTC.

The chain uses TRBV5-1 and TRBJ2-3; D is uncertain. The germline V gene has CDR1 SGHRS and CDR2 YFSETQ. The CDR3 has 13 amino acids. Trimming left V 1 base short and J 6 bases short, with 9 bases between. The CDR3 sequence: CASSLSSADTQYF. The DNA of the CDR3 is TGCGCCAGCAGCTTGTCCTCTGCGGATACGCAGTATTTT.

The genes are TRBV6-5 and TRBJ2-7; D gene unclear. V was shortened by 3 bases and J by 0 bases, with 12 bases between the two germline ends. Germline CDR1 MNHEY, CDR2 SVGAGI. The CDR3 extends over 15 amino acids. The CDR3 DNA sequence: TGTGCCAGCAGTTATAGCAGGTGGGCCTCCTACGAGCAGTACTTC. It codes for CASSYSRWASYEQYF.

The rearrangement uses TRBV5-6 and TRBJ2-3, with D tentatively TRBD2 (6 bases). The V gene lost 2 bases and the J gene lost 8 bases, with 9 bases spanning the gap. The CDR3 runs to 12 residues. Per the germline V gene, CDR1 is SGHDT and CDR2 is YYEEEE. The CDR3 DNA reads TGTGCCAGCAGCTTAGGCGGGATTACGCAGTATTTT. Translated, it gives CASSLGGITQYF.

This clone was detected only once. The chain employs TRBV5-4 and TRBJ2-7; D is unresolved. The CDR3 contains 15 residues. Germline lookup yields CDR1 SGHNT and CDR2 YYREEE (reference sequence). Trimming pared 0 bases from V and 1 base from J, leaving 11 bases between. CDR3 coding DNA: TGTGCCAGCAGCTTGGGTATAGAGGTATCCTACGAGCAGTACTTC. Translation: CASSLGIEVSYEQYF.

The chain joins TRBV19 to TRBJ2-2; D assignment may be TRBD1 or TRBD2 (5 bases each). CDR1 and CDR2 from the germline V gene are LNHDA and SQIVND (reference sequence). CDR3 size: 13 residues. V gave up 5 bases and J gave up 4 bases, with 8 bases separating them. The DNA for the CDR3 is TGTGCCAGTAGTGCAGGGACCACCGGGGAGCTGTTTTTT. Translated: CASSAGTTGELFF.

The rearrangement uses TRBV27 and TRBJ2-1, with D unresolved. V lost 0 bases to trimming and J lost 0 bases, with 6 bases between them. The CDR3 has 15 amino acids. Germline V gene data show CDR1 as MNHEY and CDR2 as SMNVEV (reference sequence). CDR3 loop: CASSLSPASYNEQFF. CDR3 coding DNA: TGTGCCAGCAGTTTATCACCAGCCTCCTACAATGAGCAGTTCTTC.

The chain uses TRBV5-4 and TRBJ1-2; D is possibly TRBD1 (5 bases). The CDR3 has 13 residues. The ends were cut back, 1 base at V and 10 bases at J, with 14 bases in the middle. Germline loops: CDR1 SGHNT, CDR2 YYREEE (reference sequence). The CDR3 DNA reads TGTGCCAGCAGCTTGTGGGGCTCAGAACTCTACACCTTC. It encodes CASSLWGSELYTF.

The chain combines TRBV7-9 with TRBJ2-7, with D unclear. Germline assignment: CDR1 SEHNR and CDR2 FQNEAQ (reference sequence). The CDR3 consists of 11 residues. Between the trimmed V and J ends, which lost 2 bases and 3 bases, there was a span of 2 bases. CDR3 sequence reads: CASSLNYEQYF. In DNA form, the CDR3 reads TGTGCCAGCAGCTTAAACTACGAGCAGTACTTC.